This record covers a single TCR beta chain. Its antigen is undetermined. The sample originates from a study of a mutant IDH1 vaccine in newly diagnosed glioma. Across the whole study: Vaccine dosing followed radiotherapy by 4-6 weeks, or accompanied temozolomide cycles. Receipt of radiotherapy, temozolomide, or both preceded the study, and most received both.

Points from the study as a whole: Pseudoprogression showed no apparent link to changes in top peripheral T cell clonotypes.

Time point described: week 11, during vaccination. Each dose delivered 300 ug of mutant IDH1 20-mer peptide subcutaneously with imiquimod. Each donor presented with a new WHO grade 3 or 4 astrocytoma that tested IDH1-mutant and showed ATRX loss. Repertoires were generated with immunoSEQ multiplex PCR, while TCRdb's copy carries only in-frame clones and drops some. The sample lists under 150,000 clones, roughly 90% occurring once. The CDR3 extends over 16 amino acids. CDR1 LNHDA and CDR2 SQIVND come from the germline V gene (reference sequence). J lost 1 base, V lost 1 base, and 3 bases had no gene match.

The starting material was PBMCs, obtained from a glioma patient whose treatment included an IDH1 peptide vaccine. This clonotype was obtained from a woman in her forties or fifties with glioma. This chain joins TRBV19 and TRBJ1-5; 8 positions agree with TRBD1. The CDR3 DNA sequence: TGTGCCAGTAGTATAGTGCAGGGGGCGAGCAATCAGCCCCAGCATTTT. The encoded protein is CASSIVQGASNQPQHF. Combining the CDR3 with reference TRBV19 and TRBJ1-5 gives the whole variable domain DGGITQSPKYLFRKEGQNVTLSCEQNLNHDAMYWYRQDPGQGLRLIYYSQIVNDFQKGDIAEGYSVSREKKESFPLTVTSAQKNPTAFYLCASSIVQGASNQPQHFGDGTRLSIL.